These T cell receptor beta chains were read from a single sample in a study of response to subunit inactivated influenza vaccine. TCRdb re-called the RT-PCR reads through MiXCR, storing one row per CDR3 protein. This sample carries 600,000 to 850,000 distinct CDR3 sequences, 12% to 15% of them seen once, and the ten largest clones take roughly 7.2%. Sequenced here: PBMCs from blood, sampled around 15 days before vaccination. The receptor set was obtained from a man aged 50-59 years who received an inactivated influenza vaccine. CDR3s include the opening cysteine and the closing phenylalanine or tryptophan. The order of the fields is V gene, clone size, J gene, D gene, CDR3 DNA, CDR3 protein. D genes are given only for firm matches. Size values are once, few and many counts, or a class for expanded clones, and some rows have none.

>TRBV6-2/TRBV6-3|many|TRBJ2-1|TRBD2
TGTGCCAGCAGTTACTCGGTAGGGACTAGCGGGACCGAACGCTACAATGAGCAGTTCTTC
CASSYSVGTSGTERYNEQFF
>TRBV6-1|few|TRBJ2-7|TRBD2
TGTGCCAGCAGTGAAAGTAGCGGGATCACCTACGAGCAGTACTTC
CASSESSGITYEQYF
>TRBV20-1|few|TRBJ2-3|TRBD2
TGCAGTGCTAGACCGCGGGGGGCCTGGGGAGATACGCAGTATTTT
CSARPRGAWGDTQYF
>TRBV6-5|NA|TRBJ2-3|NA
TGTGCCAGCAGTTACCGAGCGGGTCCTAGCACAGATACGCAGTATTTT
CASSYRAGPSTDTQYF
>TRBV3-1|few|TRBJ2-1|TRBD2
TGTGCCAGCAGCCATGGTTGGGGAGCGGGAGGAGGGGCTGAGCAGTTCTTC
CASSHGWGAGGGAEQFF
>TRBV7-9|few|TRBJ1-2|TRBD1
TGTGCCAGCAGCATACAGGGGGAACATGGCTACACCTTC
CASSIQGEHGYTF
>TRBV20-1|many|TRBJ2-7|NA
TGCAGTGCTAGAGTCGGGGGACTTTACGAGCAGTACTTC
CSARVGGLYEQYF
>TRBV7-2|few|TRBJ1-5|TRBD1
TGTGCCAGCAGCTCTCGACAGGGTGATCAGCCCCAGCATTTT
CASSSRQGDQPQHF
>TRBV6-5|once|TRBJ1-2|NA
TGTGCCAGCAGTTACTCTTCCAGGGGCAGCGGCTACACCTTC
CASSYSSRGSGYTF
>TRBV7-9|NA|TRBJ2-1|NA
TGTGCCAGCAGCCCCGGGGTAGCGGTATACAATGAGCAGTTCTTC
CASSPGVAVYNEQFF
>TRBV5-1|many|TRBJ1-2|NA
TGCGCCAGCAGCTTGGCCAGGGGAGGCTATGGCTACACCTTC
CASSLARGGYGYTF
>TRBV20-1|few|TRBJ2-3|TRBD1
TGCAGTGCGAGGACAGGGAGAGATACGCAGTATTTT
CSARTGRDTQYF
>TRBV5-1|NA|TRBJ2-3|NA
TGCGCCAGCAGCTTAGGAGCATTCACAGATACGCAGTATTTT
CASSLGAFTDTQYF
>TRBV6-5|many|TRBJ2-7|NA
TGTGCCAGCAGTTATAGACGCGAGCAGTACTTC
CASSYRREQYF
>TRBV5-4|few|TRBJ2-7|NA
TGTGCCAGCAGAACTGGAGGGCAGGATCTCGAGCAGTACTTC
CASRTGGQDLEQYF
>TRBV20-1|many|TRBJ1-1|NA
TGCAGTGCTAGATCGCCCCCGGGGCAGCTGAACACTGAAGCTTTCTTT
CSARSPPGQLNTEAFF
>TRBV20-1|NA|TRBJ2-2|NA
TGCAGTGCTAGAGAGGGGGGAGGCGGGGAGCTGTTTTTT
CSAREGGGGELFF
>TRBV7-2|few|TRBJ2-3|NA
TGTGCCAGCAGCCCTCGAACCACAGATACGCAGTATTTT
CASSPRTTDTQYF
>TRBV7-9|NA|TRBJ2-1|NA
TGTGCCAGCAGCTTGTCCCTACTCGGGGCTTACAATGAGCAGTTCTTC
CASSLSLLGAYNEQFF
>TRBV20-1|few|TRBJ2-5|TRBD2
TGCAGTGCTACCCACCCCTCTAAGCTATGGACTAGCGGCCAAGAGACCCAGTACTTC
CSATHPSKLWTSGQETQYF
>TRBV7-2|few|TRBJ2-2|TRBD2
TGTGCCAGCAGCTGGGGACTAGCGGGGGGGTCCGCCGGGGAGCTGTTTTTT
CASSWGLAGGSAGELFF
>TRBV6-2/TRBV6-3|few|TRBJ2-1|NA
TGTGCCAGCAGTTACGAATCGGGACGGGAGAATGAGCAGTTCTTC
CASSYESGRENEQFF
>TRBV5-1|few|TRBJ2-5|TRBD2
TGCGCCAGCAGCTTGACAGCGGGAGCTGAGACCCAGTACTTC
CASSLTAGAETQYF
>TRBV5-4|many|TRBJ2-7|TRBD1
TGTGCCAGCAGCTCATCAGCATGGACAGGGGCCGAGCAGTACTTC
CASSSSAWTGAEQYF
>TRBV5-1|few|TRBJ2-2|NA
TGCGCCAGCAGCTCGGACCAGGGGATCCCCGGGGAGCTGTTTTTT
CASSSDQGIPGELFF
>TRBV5-6|NA|TRBJ1-3|NA
TGTGCCAGCAGCTTGGATGGCCGCAGGGTGGCTGGAAACACCATATATTTT
CASSLDGRRVAGNTIYF
>TRBV5-1|few|TRBJ2-1|TRBD2
TGCGCCAGCAGCTTTTATAGCGGGGGGGCCGGGGATGAGCAGTTCTTC
CASSFYSGGAGDEQFF
>TRBV15|few|TRBJ2-5|NA
TGTGCCACCAGCAGGGAGGGCCAACAAGAGACCCAGTACTTC
CATSREGQQETQYF
>TRBV3-1|many|TRBJ1-5|NA
TGTGCCAGCAGCCAAGACCTTAATCAGCCCCAGCATTTT
CASSQDLNQPQHF
>TRBV4-2|NA|TRBJ2-1|NA
TGTGCCAGCAGCCCGTCAGGAGTTCCGCGGGCCTACAATGAGCAGTTCTTC
CASSPSGVPRAYNEQFF
>TRBV3-1|few|TRBJ2-3|TRBD2
TGTGCCAGCAGCCACACTAGCGGGGGGTTAGATACGCAGTATTTT
CASSHTSGGLDTQYF
>TRBV12-3/TRBV12-4|NA|TRBJ2-3|TRBD2
TGTGCCAGCAGTTCCTTCAACGGGAGGCGCGTGGGTGATACGCAGTATTTT
CASSSFNGRRVGDTQYF
>TRBV4-1|few|TRBJ2-7|NA
TGCGCCAGCAGCCAAGGTGAGGGCATCTACGAGCAGTACTTC
CASSQGEGIYEQYF
>TRBV27|few|TRBJ2-3|NA
TGTGCCAGCAGTTTATCGGTCGGGATGTCGGATACGCAGTATTTT
CASSLSVGMSDTQYF
>TRBV6-2/TRBV6-3|few|TRBJ1-1|NA
TGTGCCAGCAGTCTTGGGGACCTCTTTAAGGCTTTCTTT
CASSLGDLFKAFF
>TRBV5-1|many|TRBJ1-4|NA
TGCGCCAGCAGCTTGGATCCGGGGGTTAATGAAAAACTGTTTTTT
CASSLDPGVNEKLFF
>TRBV20-1|few|TRBJ2-2|NA
TGCAGTGCTAGAGATCGGCGCAGGGGTACCGGGGAGCTGTTTTTT
CSARDRRRGTGELFF
>TRBV20-1|few|TRBJ2-7|NA
TGCAGTGCAAATCTTTTGACAGGTCTAATTAGCTACGAGCAGTACTTC
CSANLLTGLISYEQYF
>TRBV19|NA|TRBJ2-7|NA
TGTGCCAGTAGTGGGACATGGGACGAGCAGTACTTC
CASSGTWDEQYF
>TRBV4-2|few|TRBJ2-7|TRBD1
TGTGCCAGCAGCCAATATACCGGGACAGGGACCGGCGAGCAGTACTTC
CASSQYTGTGTGEQYF
>TRBV28|few|TRBJ2-1|TRBD1
TGTGCCAGCAGTCAACCAGGGGGCGGGTACAATGAGCAGTTCTTC
CASSQPGGGYNEQFF
>TRBV28|NA|TRBJ2-1|TRBD1
TGTGCCAGCAGTCTGGGACAGGAGAATGAGCAGTTCTTC
CASSLGQENEQFF
>TRBV19|once|TRBJ2-2|TRBD1
TGTGCCAGCTCACCTTTGGGGACAGGGTCCACCGGGGAGCTGTTTTTT
CASSPLGTGSTGELFF
>TRBV3-1|NA|TRBJ2-7|NA
TGTGCCAGCAGCCAATTATCGTTCGAGCAGTACTTC
CASSQLSFEQYF
>TRBV20-1|NA|TRBJ2-3|TRBD2
TGCAGCGCCATACTAGCGGACACAGATACGCAGTATTTT
CSAILADTDTQYF
>TRBV27|few|TRBJ1-1|TRBD1
TGTGCCAGCAGAGGACAGGGGGGGAACACTGAAGCTTTCTTT
CASRGQGGNTEAFF